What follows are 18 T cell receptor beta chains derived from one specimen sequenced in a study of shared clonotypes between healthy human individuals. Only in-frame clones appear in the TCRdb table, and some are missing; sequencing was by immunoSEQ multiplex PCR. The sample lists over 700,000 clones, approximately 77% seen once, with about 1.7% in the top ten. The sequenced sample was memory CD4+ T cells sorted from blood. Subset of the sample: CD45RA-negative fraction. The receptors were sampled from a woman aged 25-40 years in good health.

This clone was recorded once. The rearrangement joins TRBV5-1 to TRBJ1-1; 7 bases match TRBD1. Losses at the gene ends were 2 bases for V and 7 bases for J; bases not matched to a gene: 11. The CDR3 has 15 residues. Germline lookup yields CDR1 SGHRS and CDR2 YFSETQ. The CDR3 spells CASSLHRQGGGEAFF. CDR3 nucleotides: TGCGCCAGCAGCTTACATCGACAGGGCGGCGGTGAAGCTTTCTTT.

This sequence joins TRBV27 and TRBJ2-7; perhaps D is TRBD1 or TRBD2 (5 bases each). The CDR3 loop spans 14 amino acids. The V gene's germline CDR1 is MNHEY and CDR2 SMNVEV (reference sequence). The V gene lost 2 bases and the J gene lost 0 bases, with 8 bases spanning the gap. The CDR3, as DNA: TGTGCCAGCAGTTTAGAGGGGTACTCCTACGAGCAGTACTTC. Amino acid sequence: CASSLEGYSYEQYF.

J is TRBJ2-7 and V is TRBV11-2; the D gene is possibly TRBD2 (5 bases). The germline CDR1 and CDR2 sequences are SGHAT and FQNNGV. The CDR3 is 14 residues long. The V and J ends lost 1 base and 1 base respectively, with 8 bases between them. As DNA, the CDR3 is TGTGCCAGCAGCTTAGGACTACGTTCCTACGAGCAGTACTTC. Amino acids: CASSLGLRSYEQYF.

The CDR3 DNA follows: TGTGCCAGCAGCTCCCTAGCGGGAGGTCTCTACGAGCAGTACTTC. It encodes CASSSLAGGLYEQYF. The rearrangement links TRBV5-4 to TRBJ2-7; 11 bases map to TRBD2. CDR3 length: 15 residues. J lost 3 bases, V lost 3 bases, and 5 bases had no gene match. CDR1 SGHNT and CDR2 YYREEE come from the germline V gene (reference sequence).

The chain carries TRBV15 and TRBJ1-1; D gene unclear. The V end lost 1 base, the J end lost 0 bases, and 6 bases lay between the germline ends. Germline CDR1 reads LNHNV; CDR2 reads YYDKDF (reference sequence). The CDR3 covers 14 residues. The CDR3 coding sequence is TGTGCCACCAGCAGAGTTACGGTGAACACTGAAGCTTTCTTT. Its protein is CATSRVTVNTEAFF.

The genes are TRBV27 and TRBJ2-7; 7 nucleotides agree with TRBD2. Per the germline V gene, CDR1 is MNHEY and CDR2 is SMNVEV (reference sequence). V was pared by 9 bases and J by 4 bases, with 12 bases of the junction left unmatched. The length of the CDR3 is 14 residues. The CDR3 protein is CARTLGGSQYEQYF. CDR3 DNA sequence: TGTGCCAGAACCCTCGGGGGGTCGCAGTACGAGCAGTACTTC.

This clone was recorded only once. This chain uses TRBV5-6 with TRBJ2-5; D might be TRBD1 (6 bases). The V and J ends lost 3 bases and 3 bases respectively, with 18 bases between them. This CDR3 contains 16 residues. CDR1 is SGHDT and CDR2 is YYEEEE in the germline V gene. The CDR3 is CASSWARKGVKETQYF. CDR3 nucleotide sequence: TGTGCCAGCAGCTGGGCCCGAAAGGGGGTGAAAGAGACCCAGTACTTC.

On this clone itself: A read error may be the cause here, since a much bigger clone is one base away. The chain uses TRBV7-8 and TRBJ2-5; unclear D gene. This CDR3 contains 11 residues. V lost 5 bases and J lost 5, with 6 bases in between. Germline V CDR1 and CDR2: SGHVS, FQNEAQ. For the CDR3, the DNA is TGTGCCAGCAGCCCCAGGGAGACCCAGTACTTC. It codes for CASSPRETQYF.

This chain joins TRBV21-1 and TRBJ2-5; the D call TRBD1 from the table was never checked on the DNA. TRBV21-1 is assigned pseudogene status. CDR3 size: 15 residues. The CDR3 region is CASSKGIGQQETQYF. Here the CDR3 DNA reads TGTGCCAGCAGCAAAGGAATTGGGCAGCAAGAGACCCAGTACTTC.

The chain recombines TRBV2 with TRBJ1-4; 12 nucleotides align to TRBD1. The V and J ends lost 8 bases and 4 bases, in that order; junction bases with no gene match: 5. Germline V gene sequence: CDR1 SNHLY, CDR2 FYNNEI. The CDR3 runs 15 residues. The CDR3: CASRDRGLLNEKLFF. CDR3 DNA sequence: TGTGCCAGCCGGGACAGGGGGCTCCTTAATGAAAAACTGTTTTTT. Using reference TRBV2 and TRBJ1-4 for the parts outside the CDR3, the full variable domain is EPEVTQTPSHQVTQMGQEVILRCVPISNHLYFYWYRQILGQKVEFLVSFYNNEISEKSEIFDDQFSVERPDGSNFTLKIRSTKLEDSAMYFCASRDRGLLNEKLFFGSGTQLSVL.

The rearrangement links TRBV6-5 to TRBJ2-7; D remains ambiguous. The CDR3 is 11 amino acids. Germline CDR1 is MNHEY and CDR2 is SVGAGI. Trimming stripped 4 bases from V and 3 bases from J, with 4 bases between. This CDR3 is CASSSYYEQYF. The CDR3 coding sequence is TGTGCCAGCAGTTCATACTACGAGCAGTACTTC.

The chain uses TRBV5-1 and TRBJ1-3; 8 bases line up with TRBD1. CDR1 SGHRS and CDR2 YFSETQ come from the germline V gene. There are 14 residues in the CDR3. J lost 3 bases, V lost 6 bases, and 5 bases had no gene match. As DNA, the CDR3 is TGCGCCAGCACGGAAGGGACAGGTGGAAACACCATATATTTT. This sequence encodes CASTEGTGGNTIYF.

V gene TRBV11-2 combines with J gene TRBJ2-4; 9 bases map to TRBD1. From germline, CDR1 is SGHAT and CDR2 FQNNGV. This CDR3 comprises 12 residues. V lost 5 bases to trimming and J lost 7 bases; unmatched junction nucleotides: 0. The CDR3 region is CASSDRGNIQYF. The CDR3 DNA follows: TGTGCCAGCAGCGACAGGGGGAACATTCAGTACTTC.

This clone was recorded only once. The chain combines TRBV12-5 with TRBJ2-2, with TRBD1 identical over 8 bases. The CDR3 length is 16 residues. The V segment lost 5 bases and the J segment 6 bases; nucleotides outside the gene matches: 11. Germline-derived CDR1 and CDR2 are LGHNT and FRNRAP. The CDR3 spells CASGQTGTGESGELFF. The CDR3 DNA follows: TGTGCTAGTGGTCAGACCGGGACAGGTGAGTCCGGGGAGCTGTTTTTT.

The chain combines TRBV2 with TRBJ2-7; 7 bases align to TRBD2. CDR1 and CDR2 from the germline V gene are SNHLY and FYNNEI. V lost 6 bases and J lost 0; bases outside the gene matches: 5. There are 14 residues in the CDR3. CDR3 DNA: TGTGCCAGCAGAAGCGGGACCTACTCCTACGAGCAGTACTTC. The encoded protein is CASRSGTYSYEQYF.

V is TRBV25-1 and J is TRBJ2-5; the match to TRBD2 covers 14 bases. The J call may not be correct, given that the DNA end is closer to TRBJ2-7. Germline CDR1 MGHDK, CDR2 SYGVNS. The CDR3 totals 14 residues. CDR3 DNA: TGTGCCAGCTCGGGACTAGCGGGAGCCTACGAGCAGTACTTC. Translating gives CASSGLAGAYEQYF.

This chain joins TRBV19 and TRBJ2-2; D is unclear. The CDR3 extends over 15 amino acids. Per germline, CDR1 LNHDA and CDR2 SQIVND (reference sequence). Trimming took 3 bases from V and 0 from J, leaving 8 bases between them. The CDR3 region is CASSIRAANTGELFF. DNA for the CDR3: TGTGCCAGTAGTATTAGGGCAGCGAACACCGGGGAGCTGTTTTTT.

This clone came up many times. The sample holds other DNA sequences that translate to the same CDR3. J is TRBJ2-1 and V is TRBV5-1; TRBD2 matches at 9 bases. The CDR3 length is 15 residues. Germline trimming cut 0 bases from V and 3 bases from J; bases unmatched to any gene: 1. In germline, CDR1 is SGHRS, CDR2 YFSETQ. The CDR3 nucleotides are TGCGCCAGCAGCTTGGATAGCGGGGGCTACAATGAGCAGTTCTTC. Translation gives CASSLDSGGYNEQFF. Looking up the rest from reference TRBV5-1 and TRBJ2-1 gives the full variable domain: KAGVTQTPRYLIKTRGQQVTLSCSPISGHRSVSWYQQTPGQGLQFLFEYFSETQRNKGNFPGRFSGRQFSNSRSEMNVSTLELGDSALYLCASSLDSGGYNEQFFGPGTRLTVL.